This T cell receptor (beta chain) was observed in a study of metastatic and nonmetastatic thyroid tumors. Study as a whole: Comparison of repertoires was carried out across blood and tumor or nodule tissue from malignant and benign thyroid patients.

The study, taken as a whole, reports: Versus benign nodules, malignant thyroid tumors reportedly had significantly higher TCR beta diversity, in blood and tumor.

Per the germline V gene, CDR1 is SQVTM and CDR2 is ANQGSEA. This CDR3 region has 12 residues. Only a few counts were recorded for this clone. The antigen remains undetermined. A junction end diverges from the germline sequence, so it may reflect a read error. Every patient underwent thyroid surgery untreated. Original processing methods: What underpinned the distant-metastasis classifier for papillary thyroid cancer was the set of CDR3 differences across clinicopathological groups. TCRdb re-called clones from the PCR reads using MiXCR. In this record, the V and J calls reflect TCRdb's handling and not the investigators' own analysis. The repertoire holds roughly 13,000 clones, with roughly a quarter as singletons.

Source material: tumor tissue. The chain has TRBV29-1 and TRBJ1-1, with 7 bases aligning to TRBD1. The clonotype comes from a female donor with papillary thyroid cancer or a benign thyroid nodule (not recorded which). Some clones in this sample may be carry-over from other donors' samples. The CDR3 region has the DNA TGCAGCGTTGAAGATCTAAGGACAGGAGAGGGGTTT. Protein sequence: CSVEDLRTGEGF.